The 13 T cell receptor beta chains reported below all come from one sample, sequenced in a study of shared clonotypes between healthy human individuals. Using immunoSEQ multiplex PCR, the repertoire was profiled, and TCRdb retains in-frame clones only, with some absent. This table has around 100,000 clones, 67% appearing once. Specimen: memory CD8+ T cells sorted from blood. Subset: CD45RO+ cells pooled with CCR7-negative TemRA cells. These receptors were obtained from a man aged 25-45 years in good health.

The chain joins TRBV27 to TRBJ2-3, with 7 bases lining up with TRBD2. J lost 3 bases, V lost 0 bases, and 30 bases had no gene match. Germline CDR1 and CDR2: MNHEY and SMNVEV (reference sequence). The CDR3 is 24 amino acids. The CDR3 spells CASSLSGRVTSEQKPGVWTDTQYF. Written as DNA, the CDR3 is TGTGCCAGCAGTTTATCCGGTCGCGTCACTAGCGAACAAAAGCCCGGTGTATGGACAGATACGCAGTATTTT.

V is TRBV9 and J is TRBJ2-3; TRBD2 aligns across 7 bases. CDR1 and CDR2 (germline): SGDLS, YYNGEE. V lost 4 bases, J lost 1 base, and 12 bases stayed unmatched. The CDR3 is 17 residues long. Here the CDR3 DNA reads TGTGCCAGCAGCCACTCTAAGGGGCTAGCGGGCACAGATACGCAGTATTTT. Translation: CASSHSKGLAGTDTQYF.

This clone was picked up a small number of times. The rearrangement joins TRBV25-1 to TRBJ1-1, with a tentative D call TRBD1 (5 bases). The CDR3 runs to 17 residues. Trimming pared 0 bases from V and 1 base from J, leaving 15 bases between. CDR1 is MGHDK, CDR2 SYGVNS, per germline. Here the CDR3 DNA reads TGTGCCAGCAGTGAATACGGGACCACCCCACCGAACACTGAAGCTTTCTTT. This gives the protein CASSEYGTTPPNTEAFF.

The sample holds one count of this clone. V is TRBV15 and J is TRBJ2-4, with D possibly matching TRBD2 (6 bases). V dropped 1 base and J dropped 6 bases, with 13 bases sitting between them. The CDR3 has 15 amino acids. The germline gives CDR1 LNHNV, CDR2 YYDKDF (reference sequence). Here the CDR3 reads CATSRGRYGGNIQYF. CDR3 bases: TGTGCCACCAGCAGAGGCAGGTACGGGGGAAACATTCAGTACTTC.

The rearrangement links TRBV5-1 to TRBJ1-5, with 10 positions matching TRBD1. The CDR3 loop spans 14 amino acids. From germline, CDR1 is SGHRS and CDR2 YFSETQ. Trimming cost V 4 bases and J 9 bases; bases outside gene matches: 7. The CDR3 nucleotides read TGCGCCAGCAGCATAGGACAGGGGGACGGGCCCCAGCATTTT. Residues: CASSIGQGDGPQHF.

The gene calls are TRBV29-1 and TRBJ2-1, with 10 bases identical to TRBD2. CDR1 SQVTM and CDR2 ANQGSEA come from the germline V gene. This CDR3 has 14 residues. V lost 4 bases, J lost 6 bases, and 6 bases stayed unmatched. CDR3 protein: CSVVPSGSFNEQFF. In DNA, the CDR3 is TGCAGCGTTGTGCCTAGCGGGAGCTTCAATGAGCAGTTCTTC.

The V call is TRBV19, the J call TRBJ1-4, with a tentative D call TRBD1 (5 bases). CDR1 is LNHDA, CDR2 SQIVND, per germline (reference sequence). The V and J ends lost 5 bases and 0 bases respectively, with 13 bases between them. This CDR3 has 16 residues. The CDR3 sequence is CASSSYGAATNEKLFF. The CDR3 DNA sequence: TGTGCCAGTAGTTCCTACGGGGCAGCAACTAATGAAAAACTGTTTTTT.

This rearrangement joins TRBV19 to TRBJ2-1; tentatively, D is TRBD1 (5 bases). Germline V lookup: CDR1 LNHDA, CDR2 SQIVND (reference sequence). CDR3 length equals 19 residues. With 6 bases removed from V and 6 bases from J, the gap between germline ends came to 30 bases. This CDR3 reads CASRFRPGSYVSGGNEQFF. The DNA of the CDR3 is TGTGCCAGTAGATTTCGGCCAGGGTCATATGTGAGTGGTGGCAATGAGCAGTTCTTC.

The chain uses TRBV6-1 and TRBJ2-3; D gene unclear. CDR3 size: 15 residues. The germline V and J ends were trimmed by 1 base and 1 base, with 9 bases remaining between them. Germline V gives CDR1 MNHNS, CDR2 SASEGT. Written as DNA, the CDR3 is TGTGCCAGCAGTGAAGGGGATCCCCGCACAGATACGCAGTATTTT. Its translation is CASSEGDPRTDTQYF.

With respect to this clone: The sample holds other DNA sequences that translate to the same CDR3. V usage is TRBV29-1 and J usage is TRBJ1-4; the match to TRBD1 covers 9 bases. V lost 4 bases, J lost 8 bases, and 2 bases stayed unmatched. Per germline, CDR1 SQVTM and CDR2 ANQGSEA. This CDR3 region has 12 residues. The CDR3 bases are TGCAGCGTTGGACAGGGGGGCGAAAAACTGTTTTTT. Protein sequence: CSVGQGGEKLFF.

This rearrangement joins TRBV2 to TRBJ1-4, with D tentatively TRBD1 (6 bases). Germline V gene lookup returns CDR1 SNHLY and CDR2 FYNNEI. Trimming stripped 6 bases from V and 0 bases from J, with 11 bases between. The CDR3 loop spans 15 amino acids. CDR3 protein: CASREYRATNEKLFF. CDR3 DNA sequence: TGTGCCAGCAGGGAATACAGGGCAACTAATGAAAAACTGTTTTTT.

This clone came up many times. The sample holds other DNA sequences that translate to the same CDR3. V usage is TRBV6-4 and J usage is TRBJ2-1; D remains unclear. This CDR3 has 13 residues. The V and J ends lost 2 bases and 0 bases respectively, with 2 bases between them. CDR1 is MRHNA, CDR2 SNTAGT, per germline. CDR3 sequence: CASSDSSYNEQFF. As DNA, the CDR3 is TGTGCCAGCAGTGACAGCTCCTACAATGAGCAGTTCTTC.

V is TRBV5-4 and J is TRBJ2-2, with TRBD2 as a possible D gene (6 bases). Germline CDR1 SGHNT, CDR2 YYREEE (reference sequence). This CDR3 has 16 residues. Trimming stripped 2 bases from V and 4 bases from J, with 15 bases between. As DNA, the CDR3 is TGTGCCAGCAGCTTTTTCCGGGACTCCCTCACCGGGGAGCTGTTTTTT. Translated, it gives CASSFFRDSLTGELFF.